This TCR beta chain was observed in a study of blood T cells in healthy people across ages. Whole-study context: When template switching was applied, about one barcoded beta molecule was captured per two T cells.

The CDR3 runs 13 residues. CDR1 and CDR2 from the germline V gene are SGHAT and FQNNGV. A second roughly 6 to 12 cycle PCR used barcoded and J-beta primers. A template-switch adaptor containing 12 random nucleotides labeled each cDNA molecule. TCRdb reanalysed the 5' RACE reads using MiXCR and keeps one entry per CDR3 protein. The data hold approximately 780,000 distinct CDR3 sequences, with approximately 24% observed a single time. Only a few counts were recorded for this clonotype. One junction end disagrees with the germline gene, perhaps due to a read error. These data were also reused for a study on T cells of mothers and their children.

The TCR comes from a boy aged 5-17 years in good health. The chain joins TRBV11-2 to TRBJ2-5; weak D call: TRBD2 (6 bases). Sequenced sample: blood. CDR3 sequence reads: CASSSPGGETQCF. DNA of the CDR3: TGTGCCAGCAGCTCCCCCGGGGGAGAGACCCAGTGCTTC.